This record looks at one TCR beta chain sequence and its context. The data derive from a study of OX40 agonist ivuxolimab in advanced cancers. The method was immunoSEQ multiplex PCR; TCRdb's version includes in-frame clones alone and lacks a portion of them. The table lists some 76,000 clones, 80% to 95% of them singletons. This material consisted of CD4+ or CD8+ T cells sorted from blood, taken in a trial of the OX40 agonist ivuxolimab. The receptor comes from an adult with an advanced solid tumor such as melanoma, head and neck, liver or kidney cancer.

CDR3 protein: CASSEIDRDYGYTF. DNA for the CDR3: TGTGCCAGCAGTGAGATAGACAGGGACTATGGCTACACCTTC. The rearrangement links TRBV2 to TRBJ1-2; the match to TRBD1 covers 7 bases. There are 14 residues in the CDR3. The J segment lost 3 bases and the V segment lost 3 bases, leaving 4 bases of the junction unmatched. Germline lookup yields CDR1 SNHLY and CDR2 FYNNEI.